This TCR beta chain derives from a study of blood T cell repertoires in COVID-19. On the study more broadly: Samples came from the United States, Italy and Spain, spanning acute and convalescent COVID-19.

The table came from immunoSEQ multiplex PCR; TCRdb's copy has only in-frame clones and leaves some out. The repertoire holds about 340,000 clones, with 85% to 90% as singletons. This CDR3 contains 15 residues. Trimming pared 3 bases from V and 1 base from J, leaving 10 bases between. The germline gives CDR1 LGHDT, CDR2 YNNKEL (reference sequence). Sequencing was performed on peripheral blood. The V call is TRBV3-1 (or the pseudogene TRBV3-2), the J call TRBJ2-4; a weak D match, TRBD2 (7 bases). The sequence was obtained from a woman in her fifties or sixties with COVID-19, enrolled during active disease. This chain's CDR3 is CASSHGGQAKNIQYF. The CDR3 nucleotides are TGTGCCAGCAGCCACGGGGGGCAGGCCAAAAACATTCAGTACTTC.